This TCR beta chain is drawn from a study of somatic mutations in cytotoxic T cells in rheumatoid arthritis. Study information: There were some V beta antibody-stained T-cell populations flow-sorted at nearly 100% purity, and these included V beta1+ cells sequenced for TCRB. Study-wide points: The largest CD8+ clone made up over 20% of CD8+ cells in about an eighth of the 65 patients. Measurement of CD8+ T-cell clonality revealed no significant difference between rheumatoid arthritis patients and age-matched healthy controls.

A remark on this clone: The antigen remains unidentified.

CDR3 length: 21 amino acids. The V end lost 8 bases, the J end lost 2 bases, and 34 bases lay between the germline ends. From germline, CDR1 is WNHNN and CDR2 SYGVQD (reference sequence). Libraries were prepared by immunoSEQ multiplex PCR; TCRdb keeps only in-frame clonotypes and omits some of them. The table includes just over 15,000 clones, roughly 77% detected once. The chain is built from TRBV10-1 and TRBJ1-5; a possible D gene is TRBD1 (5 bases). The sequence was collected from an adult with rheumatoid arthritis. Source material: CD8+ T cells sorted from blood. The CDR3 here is CASPNGVVHRSQFRGNQPQHF. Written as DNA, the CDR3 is TGCGCCAGCCCGAACGGGGTCGTTCACAGGTCTCAGTTTAGAGGCAATCAGCCCCAGCATTTT.